This T cell receptor beta chain is drawn from a study of molecular identifiers for immune sequencing clone quantification. One entry per CDR3 protein results from TCRdb running MiXCR on the PCR reads. The sample includes about 300,000 distinct CDR3 sequences, around 21% of them seen just once. This clonotype showed up many times. CDR3 length: 17 amino acids. V gave up 4 bases and J gave up 3 bases; unmatched junction bases: 9. Input material: naive CD8+ T cells from blood, with Jurkat cell RNA spiked in. This sample's subset: FACS-sorted CD8+CD4-CCR7+CD45RA+ naive T cells. The rearrangement links TRBV12-3 or TRBV12-4 to TRBJ1-6, with TRBD1 matching over 7 bases. The receptor's source is a human donor in good health. Some libraries in this study had Jurkat cell RNA spiked in. CDR3 bases: TGTGCCAGCAGTTCAACAACCAGGGGGATCTATAATTCACCCCTCCACTTT. This encodes CASSSTTRGIYNSPLHF.